A single sample gave rise to the 3 T cell receptor beta chains below, sequenced in a study of blood T cell repertoires in COVID-19. The method was immunoSEQ multiplex PCR; TCRdb's version includes in-frame clones alone and lacks a portion of them. Of around 77,000 clones in the sample, about 80% were seen once. The sequenced sample consisted of peripheral blood. These receptors all come from a human donor in a cohort sampled during active COVID-19.

This chain joins TRBV11-2 and TRBJ1-3; D remains unclear. The germline V gene has CDR1 SGHAT and CDR2 FQNNGV. This CDR3 spans 15 amino acids. The V and J ends lost 3 bases and 0 bases respectively, with 9 bases between them. The CDR3 loop reads CASSFGGDSGNTIYF. The CDR3 bases are TGTGCCAGCAGCTTCGGTGGAGACTCTGGAAACACCATATATTTT.

As DNA, the CDR3 is TGTGCCAGCAGCCAAGAAGCGGCGGGGGGGTTGTTCGAGCAGTACTTC. Protein sequence: CASSQEAAGGLFEQYF. The J gene is TRBJ2-7, the V gene TRBV4-2; 9 bases are shared with TRBD2. The germline CDR1 and CDR2 sequences are LGHNA and YNFKEQ. V lost 0 bases and J lost 6; bases outside the gene matches: 9. This CDR3 contains 16 residues.

The chain joins TRBV5-4 to TRBJ2-7; 8 bases agree with TRBD1. Germline V lookup: CDR1 SGHNT, CDR2 YYREEE (reference sequence). V trimming: 4 bases; J trimming: 6 bases; junction bases outside the gene matches: 6. This CDR3 has 13 amino acids. CDR3 amino acids: CASSPGQVSEQYF. As DNA, the CDR3 is TGTGCCAGCAGCCCGGGACAGGTCAGCGAGCAGTACTTC. Drawing the rest from reference TRBV5-4 and TRBJ2-7, the complete variable domain is ETGVTQSPTHLIKTRGQQVTLRCSSQSGHNTVSWYQQALGQGPQFIFQYYREEENGRGNFPPRFSGLQFPNYSSELNVNALELDDSALYLCASSPGQVSEQYFGPGTRLTVT.